Listed here are 25 T cell receptor beta chains from one sample, sequenced in a study of blood T cell repertoires in COVID-19. The assay was immunoSEQ multiplex PCR, and TCRdb's table has in-frame clones only and misses some. The repertoire holds approximately 110,000 clones, with 85% as singletons. The sample comprised peripheral blood. Receptors originate from a human donor in a cohort sampled during active COVID-19.

The V gene is TRBV7-3, the J gene TRBJ2-3; 7 positions agree with TRBD2. This CDR3 spans 16 amino acids. V trimming: 5 bases; J trimming: 5 bases; junction bases outside the gene matches: 13. The germline gives CDR1 SGHTA, CDR2 FQGTGA. The DNA for the CDR3 is TGTGCCAGCAGCCCAACTAGCGCCCGTGGTGTAGATACGCAGTATTTT. Amino acid sequence: CASSPTSARGVDTQYF.

The chain links TRBV14 to TRBJ1-6; unclear D gene. Per germline, CDR1 SGHDN and CDR2 FVKESK. The ends were cut back, 6 bases at V and 0 bases at J, with 9 bases in the middle. The CDR3 totals 15 residues. CDR3 bases: TGTGCCAGCAGGGGGAGGAGCTCCTATAATTCACCCCTCCACTTT. It codes for CASRGRSSYNSPLHF.

The V gene is TRBV10-3, the J gene TRBJ2-1; 9 nucleotides match TRBD2. CDR1 is ENHRY and CDR2 is SYGVKD in the germline V gene. With 4 bases clipped from V and 5 bases from J, the junction kept 6 bases outside the gene matches. The CDR3 is made up of 15 amino acids. The CDR3 protein is CAISVMAGGDNEQFF. The DNA for the CDR3 is TGTGCCATCAGTGTGATGGCGGGGGGGGACAATGAGCAGTTCTTC.

V is TRBV4-3 and J is TRBJ2-7, with 10 bases fitting TRBD2. V lost 2 bases to trimming and J lost 2 bases; unmatched junction nucleotides: 3. Germline CDR1 reads LGHNA; CDR2 reads YSLEER. This CDR3 region has 15 residues. The CDR3 coding sequence is TGCGCCAGCAGCCAATGGACTAGCGGAGCCTACGAGCAGTACTTC. It codes for CASSQWTSGAYEQYF.

About this clone: The sample holds other DNA sequences that translate to the same CDR3. The chain has TRBV15 and TRBJ1-3; 8 bases align to TRBD1. This CDR3 comprises 15 residues. The ends lost 0 bases at V and 4 bases at J; junction bases unmatched: 2. Germline V CDR1 and CDR2: LNHNV, YYDKDF (reference sequence). The chain's CDR3 is CATSRDRGQGNTIYF. Here the CDR3 DNA reads TGTGCCACCAGCAGAGACAGGGGGCAAGGAAACACCATATATTTT.

The sample holds one count of this clone. Here the CDR3 reads CASRSSAGELFF. The CDR3 nucleotides read TGTGCCAGCAGAAGTTCGGCCGGGGAGCTGTTTTTT. The J gene is TRBJ2-2, the V gene TRBV7-2; no clear D gene. Germline assignment: CDR1 SGHTA and CDR2 FQGNSA. V dropped 6 bases and J dropped 6 bases, with 8 bases sitting between them. This CDR3 has 12 residues.

The chain employs TRBV10-3 and TRBJ2-7; 10 bases line up with TRBD1. V lost 0 bases to trimming and J lost 1 base; unmatched junction nucleotides: 9. CDR3 length: 18 amino acids. CDR1 is ENHRY and CDR2 is SYGVKD in the germline V gene. The CDR3: CAISESRGSGQGSYEQYF. The CDR3 bases are TGTGCCATCAGTGAGTCTCGAGGCTCGGGACAGGGGTCCTACGAGCAGTACTTC.

CDR3 sequence reads: CASSPRQGVGGANVLTF. The CDR3 DNA reads as TGCGCCAGCAGCCCCAGACAGGGGGTAGGCGGGGCCAACGTCCTGACTTTC. This chain connects TRBV5-1 to TRBJ2-6, with 9 nucleotides matching TRBD1. The CDR3 is 17 amino acids. Germline-derived CDR1 and CDR2 are SGHRS and YFSETQ. With V trimmed by 4 bases and J by 4 bases, 9 bases remained unmatched. Combining the CDR3 with reference TRBV5-1 and TRBJ2-6 gives the whole variable domain KAGVTQTPRYLIKTRGQQVTLSCSPISGHRSVSWYQQTPGQGLQFLFEYFSETQRNKGNFPGRFSGRQFSNSRSEMNVSTLELGDSALYLCASSPRQGVGGANVLTFGAGSRLTVL.

The count of this clone is one. The gene calls are TRBV19 and TRBJ2-2, with D possibly matching TRBD2 (6 bases). The ends were cut back, 4 bases at V and 4 bases at J, with 7 bases in the middle. CDR3 size: 13 residues. The germline CDR1 and CDR2 sequences are LNHDA and SQIVND (reference sequence). CDR3 DNA sequence: TGTGCCAGTAGTAAAGCGGGCACCGGGGAGCTGTTTTTT. This encodes CASSKAGTGELFF.

In its sample, this clone was seen once. J is TRBJ2-1 and V is TRBV7-2; D is unclear. The CDR3 covers 11 residues. Germline values: CDR1 SGHTA, CDR2 FQGNSA. Trimming pared 1 base from V and 9 bases from J, leaving 4 bases between. The CDR3 reads CASSLDSEQFF. CDR3 bases: TGTGCCAGCAGCTTAGATAGTGAGCAGTTCTTC.

This clone has only a few counts. The gene calls are TRBV12-3 or TRBV12-4 and TRBJ1-1; tentatively, D is TRBD1 (5 bases). V gave up 3 bases and J gave up 10 bases, with 12 bases separating them. The CDR3 loop spans 12 amino acids. CDR3 nucleotide sequence: TGTGCCAGCAGTTTCAGCGACAGCAGAGCTTTCTTT. Translated, it gives CASSFSDSRAFF.

This chain connects TRBV7-9 to TRBJ1-4; tentatively, D is TRBD1 (6 bases). Trimming cost V 4 bases and J 3 bases, with 15 bases left between them. Germline loops: CDR1 SEHNR, CDR2 FQNEAQ (reference sequence). The CDR3 has 16 residues. CDR3 nucleotide sequence: TGTGCCAGCAGCTCAAACTACAGGGACCCTAATGAAAAACTGTTTTTT. This sequence encodes CASSSNYRDPNEKLFF.

The V call is TRBV6-6, the J call TRBJ2-3; maybe TRBD1 (5 bases). The germline V and J ends were trimmed by 5 bases and 4 bases, with 25 bases remaining between them. The CDR3 sequence is 18 residues long. Per germline, CDR1 MNHNY and CDR2 SVGAGI (reference sequence). CDR3 protein: CASSLRVPGVGWADTQYF. Written as DNA, the CDR3 is TGTGCCAGCAGTCTCAGGGTCCCTGGGGTGGGGTGGGCAGATACGCAGTATTTT.

The chain joins TRBV7-9 to TRBJ2-1, with 14 positions matching TRBD2. CDR3 length: 17 amino acids. After removal of 3 bases from V and 8 bases from J, the junction contained 9 bases not matched to a gene. Per germline, CDR1 SEHNR and CDR2 FQNEAQ (reference sequence). CDR3 nucleotides: TGTGCCAGCAGCTTGGAGACTAGCGGGGGGGCCAGGGATGAGCAGTTCTTC. Translation: CASSLETSGGARDEQFF.

V usage is TRBV7-9 and J usage is TRBJ1-3, with D possibly matching TRBD1 (5 bases). The germline V gene encodes CDR1 SEHNR and CDR2 FQNEAQ (reference sequence). V dropped 5 bases and J dropped 0 bases, with 14 bases sitting between them. The CDR3 is made up of 16 amino acids. The CDR3 DNA sequence: TGTGCCAGCAGCCCCCCGGGACTGGACTCTGGAAACACCATATATTTT. Encoded protein: CASSPPGLDSGNTIYF.

V gene TRBV5-1 combines with J gene TRBJ2-6, with D possibly TRBD2 on 5 matching bases. Trimming left V 4 bases short and J 4 bases short, with 18 bases between. Germline V gives CDR1 SGHRS, CDR2 YFSETQ. The CDR3 has 17 residues. The CDR3 region is CASSRSGPMGGANVLTF. The CDR3 nucleotides are TGCGCCAGCAGCCGGAGCGGCCCAATGGGGGGGGCCAACGTCCTGACTTTC. Looking up the rest from reference TRBV5-1 and TRBJ2-6 gives the full variable domain: KAGVTQTPRYLIKTRGQQVTLSCSPISGHRSVSWYQQTPGQGLQFLFEYFSETQRNKGNFPGRFSGRQFSNSRSEMNVSTLELGDSALYLCASSRSGPMGGANVLTFGAGSRLTVL.

The V and J genes are TRBV27 and TRBJ2-7; 8 bases fit TRBD1. V lost 2 bases and J lost 5; bases outside the gene matches: 5. The CDR3 has 14 amino acids. Germline-derived CDR1 and CDR2 are MNHEY and SMNVEV (reference sequence). This CDR3 is CASSLSAGGNEQYF. In DNA form, the CDR3 reads TGTGCCAGCAGTTTAAGCGCAGGGGGCAACGAGCAGTACTTC.

This clone was seen just once. The rearrangement links TRBV12-3 or TRBV12-4 to TRBJ2-7; D is undetermined. V was pared by 6 bases and J by 2 bases, with 8 bases between. CDR3 length: 12 residues. Here the CDR3 DNA reads TGTGCCAGCAGCATGGGCCCCTACGAGCAGTACTTC. This codes for CASSMGPYEQYF.

This clone was found a few times. The chain uses TRBV7-2 and TRBJ1-2, with D possibly TRBD1 on 5 matching bases. The CDR3 is made up of 13 amino acids. Trimming removed 5 bases at V and 7 bases at J, with 14 bases between. Germline CDR1 is SGHTA and CDR2 is FQGNSA. The CDR3 region has the DNA TGTGCCAGCAGCGAGGCGGGGCTGGGTGGCTACACCTTC. This encodes CASSEAGLGGYTF.

Only a few counts were recorded for this clone. CDR3 bases: TGTGCCAGCAGCCAATTTCCAGGGTGGAACTATGGCTACACCTTC. This translates into CASSQFPGWNYGYTF. V gene TRBV14 combines with J gene TRBJ1-2; TRBD1 is a possible D gene (5 bases). V was trimmed by 2 bases and J by 2 bases, leaving 12 bases between them. Germline CDR1 is SGHDN and CDR2 is FVKESK. The CDR3 sequence is 15 residues long.

This clone was recorded once. The chain employs TRBV11-2 and TRBJ1-5; 9 positions agree with TRBD1. V shed 7 bases and J 7 bases; nucleotides not matched to a gene: 17. This CDR3 has 17 residues. Germline assignment: CDR1 SGHAT and CDR2 FQNNGV. CDR3: CASTLSAQQGAGQPQHF. The CDR3 coding sequence is TGTGCCAGCACCCTTTCCGCCCAACAGGGGGCCGGGCAGCCCCAGCATTTT.

The rearrangement uses TRBV6-6 and TRBJ2-4; tentative D call: TRBD1 (6 bases). With 2 bases removed from V and 7 bases from J, the gap between germline ends came to 12 bases. Germline V CDR1 and CDR2: MNHNY, SVGAGI (reference sequence). This CDR3 spans 14 amino acids. CDR3 sequence: CASSYEGQGNIQYF. The CDR3, as DNA: TGTGCCAGCAGTTACGAAGGGCAGGGGAACATTCAGTACTTC.

The chain recombines TRBV10-3 with TRBJ1-6; 10 bases fit TRBD1. Germline V lookup: CDR1 ENHRY, CDR2 SYGVKD. This CDR3 is 16 amino acids long. Trimming took 6 bases from V and 10 from J; bases not matched to a gene: 12. Here the CDR3 DNA reads TGTGCCATCAGCGATGGACAGGGGGAGCGCCAATCACCCCTCCACTTT. Translated: CAISDGQGERQSPLHF.

This sequence joins TRBV6-5 and TRBJ2-3; D is unresolved. V shed 4 bases and J shed 2 bases, with 10 bases lying between them. The V gene's germline CDR1 is MNHEY and CDR2 SVGAGI. The CDR3 is made up of 14 amino acids. The CDR3 DNA reads as TGTGCCAGCAGTTCTGACGGGTACACAGATACGCAGTATTTT. Translation: CASSSDGYTDTQYF.

The V and J genes are TRBV4-1 and TRBJ2-7; TRBD2 aligns across 10 bases. This CDR3 contains 16 residues. Germline loops: CDR1 MGHRA, CDR2 YSYEKL. V dropped 1 base and J dropped 0; count of bases not matched to a gene: 3. CDR3: CASSQGLAGASYEQYF. Written as DNA, the CDR3 is TGCGCCAGCAGCCAAGGTCTAGCGGGGGCCTCCTACGAGCAGTACTTC.